This TCR beta chain stems from a study of cytomegalovirus exposure and HLA in healthy donors. Whole-study findings and limits: The study designated 150 or so TCR beta chains cytomegalovirus-associated. Some highly shared sequence variants likely arose as a pipeline artifact. Some V segments (TRBV6-2 and TRBV6-3 among them) were excluded as indistinguishable. While the bulk of TCR sequences proved rare, some public TCRs turned up in many donors.

For this clone: Its antigen remains unknown.

The CDR3 sequence is 12 residues long. V lost 2 bases, J lost 0 bases, and 4 bases lay in between. CDR1 is GTSNPN and CDR2 is SVGIG in the germline V gene (reference sequence). The PCR had 60 Vbeta and 13 Jbeta primers. Profiled with immunoSEQ multiplex PCR; TCRdb holds only in-frame clones, not every one. The sample holds approximately 68,000 clones. The clonotype comes from a female donor in good health and CMV-seropositive. The chain links TRBV30 to TRBJ2-5; no firm D call. The sequenced sample consisted of PBMCs. In DNA, the CDR3 is TGTGCCTGGAGTAGCGACCAAGAGACCCAGTACTTC. It codes for CAWSSDQETQYF. The whole variable domain, remainder taken from reference TRBV30 and TRBJ2-5, is SQTIHQWPATLVQPVGSPLSLECTVEGTSNPNLYWYRQAAGRGLQLLFYSVGIGQISSEVPQNLSASRPQDRQFILSSKKLLLSDSGFYLCAWSSDQETQYFGPGTRLLVL.